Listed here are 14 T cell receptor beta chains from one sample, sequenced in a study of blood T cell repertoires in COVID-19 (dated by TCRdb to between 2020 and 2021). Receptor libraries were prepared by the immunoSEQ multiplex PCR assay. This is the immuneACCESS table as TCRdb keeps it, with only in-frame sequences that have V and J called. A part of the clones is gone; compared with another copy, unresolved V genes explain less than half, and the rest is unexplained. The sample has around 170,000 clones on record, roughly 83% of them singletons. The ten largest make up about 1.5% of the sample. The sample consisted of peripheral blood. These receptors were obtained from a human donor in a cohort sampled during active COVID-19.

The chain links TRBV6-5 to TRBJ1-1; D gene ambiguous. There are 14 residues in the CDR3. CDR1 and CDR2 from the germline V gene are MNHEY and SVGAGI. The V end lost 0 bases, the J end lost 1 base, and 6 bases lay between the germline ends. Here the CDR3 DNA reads TGTGCCAGCAGTTACTCGCCGGGGAACACTGAAGCTTTCTTT. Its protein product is CASSYSPGNTEAFF.

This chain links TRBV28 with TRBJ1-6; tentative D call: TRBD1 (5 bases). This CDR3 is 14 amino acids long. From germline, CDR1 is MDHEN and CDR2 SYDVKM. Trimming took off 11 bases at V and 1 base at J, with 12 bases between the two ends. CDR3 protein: CAAVGGSYNSPLHF. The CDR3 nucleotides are TGTGCCGCCGTGGGGGGTTCCTATAATTCACCCCTCCACTTT.

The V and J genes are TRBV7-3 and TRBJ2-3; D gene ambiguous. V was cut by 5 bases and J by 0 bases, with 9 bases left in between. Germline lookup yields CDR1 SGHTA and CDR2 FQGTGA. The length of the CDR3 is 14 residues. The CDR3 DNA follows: TGTGCCAGCAGCCCCAGTTCCAGCACAGATACGCAGTATTTT. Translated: CASSPSSSTDTQYF.

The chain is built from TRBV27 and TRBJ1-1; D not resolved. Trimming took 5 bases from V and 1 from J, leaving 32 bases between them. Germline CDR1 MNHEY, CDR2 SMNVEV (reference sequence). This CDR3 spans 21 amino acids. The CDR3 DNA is TGTGCCAGCAGTCTACGCATACGACCTGGTGGGCAGATAATATCGAACACTGAAGCTTTCTTT. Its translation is CASSLRIRPGGQIISNTEAFF.

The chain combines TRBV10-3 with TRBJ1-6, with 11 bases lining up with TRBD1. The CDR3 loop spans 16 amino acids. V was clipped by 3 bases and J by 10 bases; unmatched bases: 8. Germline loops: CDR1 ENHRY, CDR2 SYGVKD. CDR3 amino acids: CAISDMDRGRQSPLHF. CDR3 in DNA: TGTGCCATCAGTGACATGGACAGGGGGCGGCAATCACCCCTCCACTTT.

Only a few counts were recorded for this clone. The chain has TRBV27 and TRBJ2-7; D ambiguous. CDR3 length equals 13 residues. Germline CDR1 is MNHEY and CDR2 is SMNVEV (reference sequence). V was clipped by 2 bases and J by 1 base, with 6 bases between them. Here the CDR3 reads CASSLRVSYEQYF. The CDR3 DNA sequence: TGTGCCAGCAGTTTACGGGTATCCTACGAGCAGTACTTC.

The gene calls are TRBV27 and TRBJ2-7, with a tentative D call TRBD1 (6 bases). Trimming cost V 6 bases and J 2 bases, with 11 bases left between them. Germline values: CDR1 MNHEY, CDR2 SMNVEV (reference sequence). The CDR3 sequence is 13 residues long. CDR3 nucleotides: TGTGCCAGCAGGAAGACAGGTACCTACGAGCAGTACTTC. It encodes CASRKTGTYEQYF.

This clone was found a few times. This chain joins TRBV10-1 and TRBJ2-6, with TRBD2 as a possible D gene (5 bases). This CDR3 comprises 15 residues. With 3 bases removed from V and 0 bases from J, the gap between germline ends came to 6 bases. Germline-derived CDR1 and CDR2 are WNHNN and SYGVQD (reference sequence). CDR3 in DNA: TGCGCCAGCAGTGAAGGGAGCTCTGGGGCCAACGTCCTGACTTTC. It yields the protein CASSEGSSGANVLTF.

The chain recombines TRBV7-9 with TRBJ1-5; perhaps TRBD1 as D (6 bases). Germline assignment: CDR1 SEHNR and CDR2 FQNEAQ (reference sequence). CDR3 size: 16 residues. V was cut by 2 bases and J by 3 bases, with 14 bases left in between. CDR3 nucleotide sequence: TGTGCCAGCAGCTTATCCTCCCAGGGGAACAATCAGCCCCAGCATTTT. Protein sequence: CASSLSSQGNNQPQHF. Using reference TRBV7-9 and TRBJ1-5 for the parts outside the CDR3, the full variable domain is DTGVSQNPRHKITKRGQNVTFRCDPISEHNRLYWYRQTLGQGPEFLTYFQNEAQLEKSRLLSDRFSAERPKGSFSTLEIQRTEQGDSAMYLCASSLSSQGNNQPQHFGDGTRLSIL.

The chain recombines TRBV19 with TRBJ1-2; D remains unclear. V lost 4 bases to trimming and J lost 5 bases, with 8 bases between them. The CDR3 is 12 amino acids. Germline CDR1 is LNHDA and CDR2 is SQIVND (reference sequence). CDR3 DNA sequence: TGTGCCAGTAGTAATAGTCTTTATGGCTACACCTTC. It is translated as CASSNSLYGYTF.

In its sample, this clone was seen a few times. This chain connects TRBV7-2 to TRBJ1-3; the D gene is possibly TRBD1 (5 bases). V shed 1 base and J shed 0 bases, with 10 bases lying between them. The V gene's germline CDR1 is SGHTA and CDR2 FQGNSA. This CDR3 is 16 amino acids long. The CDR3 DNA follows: TGTGCCAGCAGCTTAGTTTCGGGGGGCTCTGGAAACACCATATATTTT. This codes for CASSLVSGGSGNTIYF.

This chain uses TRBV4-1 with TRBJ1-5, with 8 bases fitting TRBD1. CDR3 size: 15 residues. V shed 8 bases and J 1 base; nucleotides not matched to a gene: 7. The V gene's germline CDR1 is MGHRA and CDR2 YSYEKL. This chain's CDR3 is CASRKTGESNQPQHF. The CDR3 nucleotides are TGCGCCAGCCGTAAGACAGGGGAGAGCAATCAGCCCCAGCATTTT.

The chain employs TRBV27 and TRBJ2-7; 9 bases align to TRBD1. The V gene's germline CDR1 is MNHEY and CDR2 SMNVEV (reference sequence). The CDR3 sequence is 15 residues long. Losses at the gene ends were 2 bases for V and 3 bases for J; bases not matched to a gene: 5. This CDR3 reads CASSLRTGANYEQYF. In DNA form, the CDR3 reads TGTGCCAGCAGTTTACGGACAGGGGCAAACTACGAGCAGTACTTC.

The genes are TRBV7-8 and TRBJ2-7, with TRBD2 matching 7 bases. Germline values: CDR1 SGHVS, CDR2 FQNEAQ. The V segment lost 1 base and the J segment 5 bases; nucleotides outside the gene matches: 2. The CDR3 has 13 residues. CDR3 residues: CASSLGGGDEQYF. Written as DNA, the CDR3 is TGTGCCAGCAGCTTAGGGGGGGGTGACGAGCAGTACTTC.